The clone carrying this T cell receptor (beta chain) occurred a few times. The antigen remains undetermined. The data originate from a study of beta chain features in type 1 diabetes. Broader study findings: Compared to healthy donors, patients appeared to have naive, central memory and Treg TCRB repertoires that were more alike.

The investigators reverse transcribed all of the isolated RNA, so they sequenced expressed TCRB transcripts. Data came from immunoSEQ multiplex PCR; TCRdb stores just in-frame clones and leaves some out. The data contain 900,000 or so clones, roughly 16% of them singletons. The receptor was derived from a woman aged 18 to 35 in good health. Sequences were obtained from naive CD4+ T cells from blood.

The CDR3 is CASSLAHGLAYEQYF. In DNA form, the CDR3 reads TGCGCCAGCAGCTTGGCCCATGGACTAGCCTACGAGCAGTACTTC. The rearrangement uses TRBV5-1 and TRBJ2-7; 7 bases are a match to TRBD2. The CDR3 loop spans 15 amino acids. The germline V gene encodes CDR1 SGHRS and CDR2 YFSETQ. With V trimmed by 0 bases and J by 2 bases, 5 bases remained unmatched.